The 10 T cell receptor beta chains below were found in one sample sequenced in a study of beta chain features in type 1 diabetes. The isolated RNA, all of it, was reverse transcribed, so expressed TCRB transcripts were what got sequenced. Clones were sequenced by immunoSEQ multiplex PCR, and TCRdb holds only the in-frame ones, with some missing. This sample yields roughly 240,000 clones, of which under 70% are seen a single time; around 0.057% belongs to the top ten. What was sequenced was naive CD4+ T cells from blood. These receptors were taken from a man aged 25-45 years in good health.

This clone was picked up a small number of times. This chain connects TRBV30 to TRBJ2-1; unclear D gene. V was trimmed by 0 bases and J by 9 bases, leaving 9 bases between them. The CDR3 contains 12 residues. CDR1 is GTSNPN and CDR2 is SVGIG in the germline V gene (reference sequence). The CDR3 is CAWSVGSAEQFF. CDR3 coding DNA: TGTGCCTGGAGTGTAGGATCGGCTGAGCAGTTCTTC. Combining the CDR3 with reference TRBV30 and TRBJ2-1 gives the whole variable domain SQTIHQWPATLVQPVGSPLSLECTVEGTSNPNLYWYRQAAGRGLQLLFYSVGIGQISSEVPQNLSASRPQDRQFILSSKKLLLSDSGFYLCAWSVGSAEQFFGPGTRLTVL.

V is TRBV29-1 and J is TRBJ2-5; tentative D call: TRBD2 (5 bases). The CDR3 is 14 residues long. V was shortened by 7 bases and J by 5 bases, with 20 bases between the two germline ends. Germline CDR1 and CDR2: SQVTM and ANQGSEA. CDR3 amino acids: CSASPGIPGETQYF. In DNA, the CDR3 is TGCAGCGCTTCACCGGGCATCCCGGGGGAGACCCAGTACTTC.

Concerning this clone: The sample contains more than one DNA sequence encoding this CDR3. This rearrangement joins TRBV7-2 to TRBJ2-3; the D is unclear. This CDR3 contains 13 residues. In germline, CDR1 is SGHTA, CDR2 FQGNSA. V shed 2 bases and J shed 0 bases, with 3 bases lying between them. The CDR3 DNA is TGTGCCAGCAGCTTACCTAGCACAGATACGCAGTATTTT. Translated: CASSLPSTDTQYF.

The chain recombines TRBV7-2 with TRBJ2-5; D unresolved. Germline loops: CDR1 SGHTA, CDR2 FQGNSA. V lost 8 bases and J lost 7, with 17 bases in between. The CDR3 totals 13 residues. The CDR3 sequence: CASYARLGGTQYF. The CDR3 DNA reads as TGTGCCAGCTACGCCCGGCTAGGTGGGACCCAGTACTTC.

The chain uses TRBV30 and TRBJ1-4, with 7 nucleotides matching TRBD1. Germline V CDR1 and CDR2: GTSNPN, SVGIG (reference sequence). V lost 3 bases, J lost 5 bases, and 6 bases stayed unmatched. The CDR3 covers 14 residues. The CDR3 reads CAWRWTGTNEKLFF. The CDR3 bases are TGTGCCTGGAGGTGGACAGGAACAAATGAAAAACTGTTTTTT.

As concerns this clone: Relative to the germline gene, one junction end is altered; a read error may explain this. V and J are TRBV2 and TRBJ2-2; unclear D gene. This CDR3 is built from 13 residues. CDR1 and CDR2 (germline): SNHLY, FYNNEI. DNA for the CDR3: TGTGCCAGCAGTCCAGATAACACCTGGGAGCTGTTTTTT. This gives the protein CASSPDNTWELFF. The variable domain in full, completed from reference TRBV2 and TRBJ2-2, reads EPEVTQTPSHQVTQMGQEVILRCVPISNHLYFYWYRQILGQKVEFLVSFYNNEISEKSEIFDDQFSVERPDGSNFTLKIRSTKLEDSAMYFCASSPDNTWELFFGEGSRLTVL.

This rearrangement joins TRBV30 to TRBJ2-5, with 7 bases matching TRBD1. Germline V lookup: CDR1 GTSNPN, CDR2 SVGIG (reference sequence). CDR3 size: 13 residues. J gave up 5 bases and V 2 bases, and 5 bases lay outside the gene matches. In nucleotides, the CDR3 is TGTGCCTGGAGTTCCCAGGGGGTGGAGACCCAGTACTTC. The encoded protein is CAWSSQGVETQYF. The variable domain in full, completed from reference TRBV30 and TRBJ2-5, reads SQTIHQWPATLVQPVGSPLSLECTVEGTSNPNLYWYRQAAGRGLQLLFYSVGIGQISSEVPQNLSASRPQDRQFILSSKKLLLSDSGFYLCAWSSQGVETQYFGPGTRLLVL.

The chain joins TRBV11-3 to TRBJ2-5; 8 bases are shared with TRBD1. The CDR3 has 15 amino acids. Germline V gene sequence: CDR1 SGHNT, CDR2 YENEEA. The ends lost 5 bases at V and 5 bases at J; junction bases unmatched: 10. CDR3: CASSTRTGSGETQYF. In DNA, the CDR3 is TGTGCCAGCAGCACCCGGACAGGGTCGGGGGAGACCCAGTACTTC.

The CDR3 coding sequence is TGTGCCAGAAACGATCTGGGCTATGGCTACACCTTC. Translating it yields CARNDLGYGYTF. J is TRBJ1-2 and V is TRBV2; D is undetermined. The V end lost 9 bases, the J end lost 4 bases, and 12 bases lay between the germline ends. The CDR3 runs 12 residues. Germline CDR1 is SNHLY and CDR2 is FYNNEI. The entire variable domain, with the rest obtained from reference TRBV2 and TRBJ1-2, is as follows: EPEVTQTPSHQVTQMGQEVILRCVPISNHLYFYWYRQILGQKVEFLVSFYNNEISEKSEIFDDQFSVERPDGSNFTLKIRSTKLEDSAMYFCARNDLGYGYTFGSGTRLTVV.

This clone was observed a single time. V usage is TRBV10-3 and J usage is TRBJ2-7; 9 bases are shared with TRBD1. Unmatched junction bases numbered 9, after V lost 8 bases and J lost 7 bases. The length of the CDR3 is 13 residues. Germline CDR1 ENHRY, CDR2 SYGVKD. The chain's CDR3 is CAIDRDRDGEQYF. DNA of the CDR3: TGTGCCATCGACCGGGACAGGGATGGTGAGCAGTACTTC.